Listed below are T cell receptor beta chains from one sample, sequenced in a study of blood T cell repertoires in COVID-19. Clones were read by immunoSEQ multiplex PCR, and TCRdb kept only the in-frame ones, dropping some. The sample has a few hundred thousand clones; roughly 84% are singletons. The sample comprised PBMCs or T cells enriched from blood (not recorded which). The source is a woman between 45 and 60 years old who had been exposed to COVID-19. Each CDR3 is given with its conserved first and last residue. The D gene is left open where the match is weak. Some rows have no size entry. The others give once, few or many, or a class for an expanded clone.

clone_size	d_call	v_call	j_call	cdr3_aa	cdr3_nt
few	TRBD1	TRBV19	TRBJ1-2	CASSIPGQVRGYTF	TGTGCCAGTAGTATTCCGGGACAGGTCAGAGGCTACACCTTC
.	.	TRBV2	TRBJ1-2	CASSEGQDYGYTF	TGTGCCAGCAGTGAGGGACAAGACTATGGCTACACCTTC
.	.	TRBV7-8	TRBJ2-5	CASSLAILKETQYF	TGTGCCAGCAGCTTAGCTATTTTAAAAGAGACCCAGTACTTC
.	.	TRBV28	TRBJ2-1	CASSSPGLHNEQFF	TGTGCCAGCAGTTCCCCGGGACTTCACAATGAGCAGTTCTTC
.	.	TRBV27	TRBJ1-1	CASSSPPQGQMNTEAFF	TGTGCCAGCAGTTCCCCCCCCCAGGGACAAATGAACACTGAAGCTTTCTTT
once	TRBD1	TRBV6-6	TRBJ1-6	CASRPSGTATNSPLHF	TGTGCCAGCAGACCCTCCGGGACAGCGACTAATTCACCCCTCCACTTT
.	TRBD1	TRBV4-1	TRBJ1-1	CASNWGQGDTEAFF	TGCGCCAGCAACTGGGGACAGGGAGACACTGAAGCTTTCTTT
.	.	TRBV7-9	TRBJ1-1	CASSSMGQVGTEAFF	TGTGCCAGCAGTTCTATGGGGCAGGTTGGAACTGAAGCTTTCTTT
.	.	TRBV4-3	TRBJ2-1	CASSQVGGSSYNEQFF	TGCGCCAGCAGCCAAGTCGGGGGTAGTTCCTACAATGAGCAGTTCTTC
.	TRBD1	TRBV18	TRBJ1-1	CASSPTGGGDTEAFF	TGTGCCAGCTCCCCCACAGGGGGCGGGGACACTGAAGCTTTCTTT
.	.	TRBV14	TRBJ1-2	CASSPRGRYGYTF	TGTGCCAGCAGCCCCCGAGGGCGCTATGGCTACACCTTC
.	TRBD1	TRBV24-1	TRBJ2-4	CATRTRGRRYF	TGTGCCACCAGAACTAGGGGGCGTCGGTACTTC
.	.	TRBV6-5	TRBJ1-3	CASSLGRGLGNTIYF	TGTGCCAGCAGTTTGGGGAGGGGACTGGGAAACACCATATATTTT
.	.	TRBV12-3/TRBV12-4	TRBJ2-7	CASSPYGHYEQYF	TGTGCCAGCAGTCCTTACGGACACTACGAGCAGTACTTC
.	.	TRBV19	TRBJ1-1	CASSTHRSTEAFF	TGTGCCAGTAGTACTCACAGGTCTACTGAAGCTTTCTTT
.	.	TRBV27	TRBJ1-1	CASSSPDRVNTEAFF	TGTGCCAGCAGTAGCCCGGACAGAGTTAACACTGAAGCTTTCTTT
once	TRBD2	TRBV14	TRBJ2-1	CASSQELAAGENEQFF	TGTGCCAGCAGCCAAGAACTAGCGGCGGGAGAGAATGAGCAGTTCTTC
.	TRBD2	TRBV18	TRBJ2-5	CASSGTSSETQYF	TGTGCCAGCTCAGGGACTAGTTCAGAGACCCAGTACTTC
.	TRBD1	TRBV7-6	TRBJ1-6	CASSLRVQGAMDSPLHF	TGTGCCAGCAGCCTCAGGGTCCAGGGGGCGATGGATTCACCCCTCCACTTT
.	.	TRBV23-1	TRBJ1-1	CASSQRAGLLNTEAFF	TGCGCCAGCAGTCAACGGGCAGGGCTATTGAACACTGAAGCTTTCTTT
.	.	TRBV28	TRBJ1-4	CASSLWQGGEKLFF	TGTGCCAGCAGTCTTTGGCAGGGCGGTGAAAAACTGTTTTTT
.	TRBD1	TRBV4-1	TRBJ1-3	CASSRILGTGNGNTIYF	TGCGCCAGCAGCCGGATCCTCGGGACAGGGAACGGAAACACCATATATTTT
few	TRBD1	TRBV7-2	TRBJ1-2	CASSLDQGASNYGYTF	TGTGCCAGCAGCTTAGACCAGGGGGCCTCCAACTATGGCTACACCTTC
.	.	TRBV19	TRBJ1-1	CASAASPWSTEAFF	TGTGCCAGCGCCGCCTCCCCGTGGAGCACTGAAGCTTTCTTT
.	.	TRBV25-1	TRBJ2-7	CASSEYNRGGAYEQYF	TGTGCCAGCAGTGAATATAATAGGGGGGGGGCCTACGAGCAGTACTTC
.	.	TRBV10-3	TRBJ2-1	CAISLDTSYNEQFF	TGTGCCATCAGCTTGGACACGTCATACAATGAGCAGTTCTTC
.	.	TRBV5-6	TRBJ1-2	CASNALTRDSGGYTF	TGTGCCAGCAACGCCCTCACCCGGGATTCAGGTGGCTACACCTTC
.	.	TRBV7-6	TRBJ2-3	CASSLTGGPTDTQYF	TGTGCCAGCAGCTTAACGGGGGGCCCCACAGATACGCAGTATTTT
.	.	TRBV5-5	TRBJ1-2	CASVTGSSNYGYTF	TGTGCCAGCGTAACAGGGTCCTCAAACTATGGCTACACCTTC
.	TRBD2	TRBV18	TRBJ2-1	CASSPPRAGASYNEQFF	TGTGCCAGCTCACCACCTCGAGCGGGGGCCTCCTACAATGAGCAGTTCTTC
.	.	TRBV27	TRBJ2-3	CASSYYMVTSTDTQYF	TGTGCCAGCAGTTACTACATGGTGACTAGCACAGATACGCAGTATTTT
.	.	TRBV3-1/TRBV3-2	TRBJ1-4	CASSQDGGVRRTTNEKLFF	TGTGCCAGCAGCCAAGATGGGGGCGTCCGGAGAACAACTAATGAAAAACTGTTTTTT
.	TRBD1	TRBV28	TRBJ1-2	CASSPTGTGSHGYTF	TGTGCCAGCAGTCCTACCGGGACAGGGTCGCATGGCTACACCTTC
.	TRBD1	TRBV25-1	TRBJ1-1	CASSGAGTGTEAFF	TGTGCCAGCAGTGGGGCCGGGACAGGCACTGAAGCTTTCTTT
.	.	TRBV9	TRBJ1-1	CASSVAGRDTEAFF	TGTGCCAGCAGCGTAGCGGGAAGAGACACTGAAGCTTTCTTT
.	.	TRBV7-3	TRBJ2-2	CASSLEGYTGELFF	TGTGCCAGCAGCTTGGAGGGGTACACCGGGGAGCTGTTTTTT
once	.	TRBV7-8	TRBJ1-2	CASSPWTDKARGGYTF	TGTGCCAGCAGCCCCTGGACGGATAAGGCAAGGGGGGGCTACACCTTC
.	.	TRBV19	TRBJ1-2	CASSIFQGSASQSSVGYTF	TGTGCCAGTAGTATATTTCAGGGATCGGCATCTCAGTCATCCGTAGGCTACACCTTC
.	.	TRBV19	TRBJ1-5	CASSLHDYRVGDQPQHF	TGTGCCAGTAGTCTACATGATTACAGGGTAGGCGATCAGCCCCAGCATTTT
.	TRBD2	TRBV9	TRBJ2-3	CASSYTSGRNPDTQYF	TGTGCCAGCAGCTATACTAGCGGCCGTAACCCAGATACGCAGTATTTT
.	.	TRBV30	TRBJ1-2	CAWSPQGSYGYTF	TGTGCCTGGAGCCCTCAGGGGAGCTATGGCTACACCTTC
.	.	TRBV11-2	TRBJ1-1	CASSATGLGTEAFF	TGTGCCAGCAGCGCCACAGGGTTGGGCACTGAAGCTTTCTTT
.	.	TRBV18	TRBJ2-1	CASSRERQANEQFF	TGTGCCAGCTCACGGGAGCGACAGGCAAATGAGCAGTTCTTC
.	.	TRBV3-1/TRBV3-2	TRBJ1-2	CASSQDRGGYTF	TGTGCCAGCAGCCAAGATCGAGGTGGCTACACCTTC
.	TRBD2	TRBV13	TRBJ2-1	CASSLGAGGKRNEQFF	TGTGCCAGCAGCTTAGGAGCGGGGGGGAAGAGGAATGAGCAGTTCTTC
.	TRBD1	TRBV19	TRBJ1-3	CATSRQGGNTIYF	TGTGCCACCTCAAGACAGGGTGGAAACACCATATATTTT
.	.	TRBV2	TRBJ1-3	CASSLTGRWGNTIYF	TGTGCCAGCAGTTTAACAGGGAGATGGGGGAACACCATATATTTT
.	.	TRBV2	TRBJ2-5	CASSEAGAETQYF	TGTGCCAGCAGTGAAGCGGGGGCAGAGACCCAGTACTTC
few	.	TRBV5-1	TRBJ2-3	CASREPTDTQYF	TGCGCCAGCAGGGAGCCCACAGATACGCAGTATTTT
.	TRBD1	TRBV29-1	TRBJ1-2	CSADLGTGFGGYTF	TGCAGCGCCGATTTAGGGACAGGCTTTGGCGGCTACACCTTC
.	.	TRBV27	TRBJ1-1	CASSYFGEGTEAFF	TGTGCCAGCAGTTATTTCGGGGAGGGCACTGAAGCTTTCTTT